This note documents a single T cell receptor (beta chain) sequence. What it binds is not known. The entry originates in a study of cytomegalovirus exposure and HLA in healthy donors. Findings and limits, study-wide: Around 160 TCR beta chains were listed as cytomegalovirus-associated. Most TCR sequences were uncommon, yet certain public TCRs appeared in many donors. The majority of CMV-associated TCR beta chains were reported as apparently HLA-restricted in a later analysis.

Per germline, CDR1 ENHRY and CDR2 SYGVKD. The CDR3 spans 17 residues. V was clipped by 2 bases and J by 0 bases, with 16 bases between them. Researchers ran the PCR with 60 Vbeta and 13 Jbeta primers. Profiled with immunoSEQ multiplex PCR; TCRdb holds only in-frame clones, not every one. The sample lists 200,000 to 250,000 clones, 77% seen once, with roughly 2.6% in the top ten. The TCR sequence derives from a woman aged 60-70 years in good health and CMV-seropositive. J is TRBJ2-5 and V is TRBV10-3, with D perhaps TRBD1 (6 bases). The sequenced sample was PBMCs. CDR3 sequence: CAISEGMGATYQETQYF. The CDR3 DNA sequence: TGTGCCATCAGTGAGGGGATGGGGGCTACTTACCAAGAGACCCAGTACTTC.